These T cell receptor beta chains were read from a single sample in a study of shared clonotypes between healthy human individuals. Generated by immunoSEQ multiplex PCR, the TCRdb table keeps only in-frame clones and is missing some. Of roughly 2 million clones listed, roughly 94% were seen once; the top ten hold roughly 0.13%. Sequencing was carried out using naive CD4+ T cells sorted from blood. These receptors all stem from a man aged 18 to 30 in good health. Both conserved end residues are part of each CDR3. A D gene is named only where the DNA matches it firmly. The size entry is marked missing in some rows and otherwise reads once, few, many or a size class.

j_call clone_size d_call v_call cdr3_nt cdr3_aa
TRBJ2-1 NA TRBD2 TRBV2 TGTGCCAGCAGGGCGGGACTAGGCAGCAATGAGCAGTTCTTC CASRAGLGSNEQFF
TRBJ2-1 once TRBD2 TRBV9 TGTGCCAGCAGCGTAGGGCGAAGGACTAGCGGGGGGCCTTACAATGAGCAGTTCTTC CASSVGRRTSGGPYNEQFF
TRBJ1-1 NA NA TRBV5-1 TGCGCCAGCAGCTTGGGAACTGAAGCTTTCTTT CASSLGTEAFF
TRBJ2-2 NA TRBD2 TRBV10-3 TGTGCCACTACTGGGACTAGCGGGGCGAACACCGGGGAGCTGTTTTTT CATTGTSGANTGELFF
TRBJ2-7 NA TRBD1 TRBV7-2 TGTGCCAGCAGCTTAGGACATGGGACAGGGGCCTACGAGCAGTACTTC CASSLGHGTGAYEQYF
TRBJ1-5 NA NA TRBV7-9 TGTGCCAGCAGCAACAAGGATAGCAATCAGCCCCAGCATTTT CASSNKDSNQPQHF
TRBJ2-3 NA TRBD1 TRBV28 TGTGCCAGCAGTTTCGGGACAGGGGGACCGCGCACAGATACGCAGTATTTT CASSFGTGGPRTDTQYF
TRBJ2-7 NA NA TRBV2 TGTGCCAGCACCGAGCTTCGAGGGCAAGAGCAGTACTTC CASTELRGQEQYF
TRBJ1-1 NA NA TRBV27 TGTGCCAGCAGCTTTGCTATGAACACTGAAGCTTTCTTT CASSFAMNTEAFF
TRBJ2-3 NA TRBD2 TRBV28 TGTGCCAGCATCTTAGCGGGGGGGCGCACAGATACGCAGTATTTT CASILAGGRTDTQYF
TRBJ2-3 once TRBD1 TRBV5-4 TGTGCCAGCAGCCAGGGACAGGGGCCAGATACGCAGTATTTT CASSQGQGPDTQYF
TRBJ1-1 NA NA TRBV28 TGTGCCAGCAGTGTCGCGCGGACTGAAGCTTTCTTT CASSVARTEAFF
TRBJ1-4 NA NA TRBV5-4 TGTGCCAGCAGCACTGGACAGAGAAATGAAAAACTGTTTTTT CASSTGQRNEKLFF
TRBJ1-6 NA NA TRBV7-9 TGTGCCAGCAGCTTGGACGGTTACAATTCACCCCTCCACTTT CASSLDGYNSPLHF
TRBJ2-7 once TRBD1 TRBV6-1 TGTGCCAGCAGAACTTACAGGGGAGATGTGTACGAGCAGTACTTC CASRTYRGDVYEQYF
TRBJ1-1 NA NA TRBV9 TGTGCCAGCAGCGCCCCAGGGTCTTTGAACACTGAAGCTTTCTTT CASSAPGSLNTEAFF
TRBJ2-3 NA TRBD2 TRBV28 TGTGCCAGCAGTTTATTGCCTAGCGGGGAAAGCACAGATACGCAGTATTTT CASSLLPSGESTDTQYF
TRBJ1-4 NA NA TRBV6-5 TGTGCCAGCAGCCCCCCCGGGGTAAAAGAAAAACTGTTTTTT CASSPPGVKEKLFF
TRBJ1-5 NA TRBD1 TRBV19 TGTGCCAGTAGTATAGTGACAGGGTTAAATCAGCCCCAGCATTTT CASSIVTGLNQPQHF
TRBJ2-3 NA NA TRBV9 TGTGCCAGCAGCGTAGAGGGGTCCCTTAGCACAGATACGCAGTATTTT CASSVEGSLSTDTQYF
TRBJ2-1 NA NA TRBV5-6 TGTGCCAGCAGCTTGGTTCTAGATGAGTTCTTC CASSLVLDEFF
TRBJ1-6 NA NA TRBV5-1 TGCGCCAGCTCGACCGCGGGGAAATCTGCTTCACCCCTCCACTTT CASSTAGKSASPLHF
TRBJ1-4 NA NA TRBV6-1 TGTGCCAGCAGTGATGTGTTCGGAAAACTGTTTTTT CASSDVFGKLFF
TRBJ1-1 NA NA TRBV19 TGTGCCAGTAGTCGGGACATCCTCCTGAACACTGAAGCTTTCTTT CASSRDILLNTEAFF
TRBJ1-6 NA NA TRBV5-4 TGTGCCAGCAGCTTGATTTTAGGATGGGGGTCTAATTCACCCCTCCACTTT CASSLILGWGSNSPLHF
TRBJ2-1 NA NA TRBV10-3 TGTGCCATCAGTGACCAATCGGGGGCCTACAATGAGCAGTTCTTC CAISDQSGAYNEQFF
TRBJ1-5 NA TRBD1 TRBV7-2 TGTGCCAGCAGCCGCGACAGGGACGGCAATCAGCCCCAGCATTTT CASSRDRDGNQPQHF
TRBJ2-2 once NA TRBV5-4 TGTGCCAGCAGCTCCTTTGGGACTTTAAACACCGGGGAGCTGTTTTTT CASSSFGTLNTGELFF
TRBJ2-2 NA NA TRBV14 TGTGCCAGCAGTCGACTCGGCCTAGCCAACACCGGGGAGCTGTTTTTT CASSRLGLANTGELFF
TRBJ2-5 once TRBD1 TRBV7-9 TGTGCCAGCAGAGATACGACAGGGATCACCAGAGAGACCCAGTACTTC CASRDTTGITRETQYF
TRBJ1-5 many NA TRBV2 TGTGCCAGCAGTGACAGCAATAGCAATCAGCCCCAGCATTTT CASSDSNSNQPQHF
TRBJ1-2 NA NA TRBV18 TGTGCCAGCGCCTCGACAGGAGACAACTATGGCTACACCTTC CASASTGDNYGYTF
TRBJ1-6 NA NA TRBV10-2 TGCGCCAGCAGTGAACGCAGGGCATCACCTCGGAACGAGATCCACTTT CASSERRASPRNEIHF
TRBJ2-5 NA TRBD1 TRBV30 TGTGCCTGGAGGGACAGGGTAGAGACCCAGTACTTC CAWRDRVETQYF
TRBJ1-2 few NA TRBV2 TGTGCCAGCAGTGACAGACTCGGGGCCTATGGCTACACCTTC CASSDRLGAYGYTF
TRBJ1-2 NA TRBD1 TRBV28 TGTGCCAGCAGTTCCCCCGGGACAGGGGGCTATGGCTACACCTTC CASSSPGTGGYGYTF
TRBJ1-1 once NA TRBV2 TGTGCCAGCAGTGACTGGGGAGCCCCTGAAGCTTTCTTT CASSDWGAPEAFF
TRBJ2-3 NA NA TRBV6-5 TGTGCCAGCCGTTCGGCGGGGCCGGATACGCAGTATTTT CASRSAGPDTQYF